This TCR beta chain was recovered during a study of blood T cell repertoires in COVID-19. Germline V gives CDR1 GTSNPN, CDR2 SVGIG (reference sequence). There are 13 residues in the CDR3. V shed 1 base and J 3 bases; nucleotides not matched to a gene: 2. The table came from immunoSEQ multiplex PCR; TCRdb's copy has only in-frame clones and leaves some out. This table has about 180,000 clones, about 87% appearing once. The sample taken for sequencing was peripheral blood. The V gene is TRBV30, the J gene TRBJ2-7; 8 bases match TRBD1. This TCR derives from a woman aged 30 to 39 with acute or convalescent COVID-19. The CDR3 bases are TGTGCCTGGAGTGCCGGGACAGGCTACGAGCAGTACTTC. Translation gives CAWSAGTGYEQYF.